The rows below give T cell receptor beta chains drawn from one sample of a study of CD8 T cells in Susac syndrome. One entry per CDR3 protein, called by TCRdb with MiXCR from the immunoSEQ multiplex PCR reads. This table has 77,000 or so distinct CDR3 sequences, roughly 91% appearing once. Specimen: CD4+ T cells from PBMCs. Source of these receptors: a human donor with Susac syndrome. Both conserved end residues are part of each CDR3. Each record gives: J gene, D gene, clone size, V gene, CDR3 protein, CDR3 DNA. D genes are given only for firm matches. Clone size is not always given. Where it is, it says once, few, many or a class for expanded clones.

TRBJ2-5,NA,NA,TRBV14,CASSQVDETQYF,TGTGCCAGCAGCCAAGTGGACGAGACCCAGTACTTC
TRBJ1-1,NA,NA,TRBV12-3/TRBV12-4,CASSFKGRNTEAFF,TGTGCCAGCAGTTTTAAGGGGAGGAACACTGAAGCTTTCTTT
TRBJ2-1,TRBD2,NA,TRBV19,CASSMGGTREQFF,TGTGCCAGTAGTATGGGTGGGACTAGGGAGCAGTTCTTC
TRBJ2-3,NA,once,TRBV7-9,CASSSYIMSTGTDTQYF,TGTGCCAGCAGCAGTTATATCATGAGTACTGGCACAGATACGCAGTATTTT
TRBJ2-7,TRBD2,NA,TRBV6-5,CASSYSGTTTYEQYF,TGTGCCAGCAGTTACTCCGGGACTACAACCTACGAGCAGTACTTC
TRBJ1-5,NA,NA,TRBV28,CASTLGTVGNQPQHF,TGTGCCAGCACCTTAGGTACGGTCGGCAATCAGCCCCAGCATTTT
TRBJ2-7,TRBD2,NA,TRBV19,CASSIGTGTSSSYEQYF,TGTGCCAGTAGTATAGGTACCGGGACTAGCAGCTCCTACGAGCAGTACTTC
TRBJ2-3,NA,once,TRBV5-1,CASSDIEATDTQYF,TGCGCCAGCAGCGACATCGAGGCCACAGATACGCAGTATTTT
TRBJ2-3,TRBD2,NA,TRBV6-5,CASSYGGTSRGDTQYF,TGTGCCAGCAGTTACGGGGGGACTAGCCGAGGGGACACGCAGTATTTT
TRBJ2-3,NA,NA,TRBV6-1,CASSAYRQTDTQYF,TGTGCCAGCAGTGCATACAGGCAGACAGATACGCAGTATTTT
TRBJ1-4,NA,NA,TRBV20-1,CSADRLAGRDEKLFF,TGCAGTGCTGACAGGCTCGCAGGTCGAGATGAAAAACTGTTTTTT
TRBJ2-1,TRBD2,NA,TRBV7-8,CASSIHPPRSLAGVINEQFF,TGTGCCAGCAGCATTCACCCCCCCCGCTCACTAGCGGGAGTGATAAATGAGCAGTTCTTC
TRBJ1-5,NA,NA,TRBV30,CAWNGGSNQPQHF,TGTGCCTGGAACGGGGGGTCTAATCAGCCCCAGCATTTT
TRBJ1-1,NA,NA,TRBV5-1,CASSWDTDGNTEAFF,TGCGCCAGCAGCTGGGATACGGACGGGAACACTGAAGCTTTCTTT
TRBJ1-5,NA,NA,TRBV18,CASSPQRGEGQPQHF,TGTGCCAGCTCACCACAACGGGGTGAGGGTCAGCCCCAGCATTTT
TRBJ1-1,NA,once,TRBV29-1,CSVQGLTNTEAFF,TGCAGCGTTCAAGGACTTACGAACACTGAAGCTTTCTTT
TRBJ2-7,TRBD2,NA,TRBV20-1,CSARASGTMGEQYF,TGCAGTGCTAGGGCGTCCGGGACTATGGGCGAGCAGTACTTC
TRBJ2-7,TRBD2,NA,TRBV7-2,CASVLGGSRSEQYF,TGTGCCAGCGTTTTGGGGGGGTCCCGCTCCGAGCAGTACTTC
TRBJ2-7,NA,NA,TRBV6-5,CASSGVWGVRYEQYF,TGTGCCAGCAGTGGGGTCTGGGGAGTGAGGTACGAGCAGTACTTC
TRBJ1-5,NA,NA,TRBV5-8,CASILGNNVGPQHF,TGTGCCAGCATCTTGGGGAACAACGTAGGGCCCCAGCATTTT
TRBJ1-1,NA,NA,TRBV6-6,CASRRDGQAFF,TGTGCCAGCAGGAGGGACGGACAAGCTTTCTTT
TRBJ1-2,NA,NA,TRBV2,CASTPPGTSNYGYTF,TGTGCCAGCACCCCCCCAGGGACATCCAACTATGGCTACACCTTC
TRBJ2-7,NA,NA,TRBV2,CASGTYEQYF,TGTGCCAGCGGCACCTACGAGCAGTACTTC
TRBJ2-2,TRBD1,NA,TRBV15,CATRREGQGARGELFF,TGTGCCACCCGGCGTGAGGGACAGGGGGCGCGCGGGGAGCTGTTTTTT
TRBJ1-1,NA,once,TRBV7-2,CASSFANTEAFF,TGTGCCAGCAGCTTCGCGAACACTGAAGCTTTCTTT
TRBJ2-1,TRBD1,NA,TRBV9,CASGGDSGEQFF,TGTGCCAGCGGTGGGGACAGTGGCGAGCAGTTCTTC
TRBJ1-1,NA,NA,TRBV12-3/TRBV12-4,CASSGGPRFFF,TGTGCCAGCAGTGGGGGCCCGAGGTTTTTCTTT
TRBJ2-5,TRBD2,NA,TRBV28,CASSQPGPGGWTQYF,TGTGCCAGCAGTCAACCGGGACCCGGGGGGTGGACCCAGTACTTC
TRBJ2-7,TRBD1,NA,TRBV20-1,CSAEGTGGDEQYF,TGCAGTGCTGAGGGGACAGGGGGCGACGAGCAGTACTTC
TRBJ2-3,NA,NA,TRBV11-2,CASSLSHSSTDTQYF,TGTGCCAGCAGCTTGTCCCATTCTAGCACAGATACGCAGTATTTT
TRBJ2-1,TRBD1,NA,TRBV12-3/TRBV12-4,CASSPADRGLYNEQFF,TGTGCCAGCAGTCCGGCGGACAGGGGTCTTTACAATGAGCAGTTCTTC
TRBJ2-1,NA,NA,TRBV7-9,CAFQSNEQFF,TGTGCCTTCCAGAGCAATGAGCAGTTCTTC
TRBJ2-1,NA,NA,TRBV7-2,CASSQTNYNEQFF,TGTGCCAGCAGCCAGACCAACTACAATGAGCAGTTCTTC
TRBJ2-5,TRBD2,NA,TRBV5-4,CASSLASGGGKETQYF,TGTGCCAGCAGCTTGGCGAGCGGGGGGGGAAAAGAGACCCAGTACTTC
TRBJ2-2,TRBD1,NA,TRBV6-5,CASSPAGTGNGELFF,TGTGCCAGCAGCCCAGCCGGGACAGGAAACGGGGAGCTGTTTTTT
TRBJ1-5,NA,NA,TRBV29-1,CSVRLTYDQPQHF,TGCAGCGTACGACTCACTTATGATCAGCCCCAGCATTTT
TRBJ1-5,NA,NA,TRBV4-1,CASSQALGGRNNQPQHF,TGCGCCAGCAGCCAAGCTCTGGGGGGCAGGAACAATCAGCCCCAGCATTTT
TRBJ2-1,NA,NA,TRBV6-7,CASSSQQGAPYNEQFF,TGTGCCAGCAGTTCCCAACAGGGAGCCCCCTACAATGAGCAGTTCTTC
TRBJ2-7,NA,NA,TRBV7-9,CASSFAGIEQYF,TGTGCCAGCAGCTTTGCGGGGATCGAGCAGTACTTC
TRBJ1-5,NA,NA,TRBV29-1,CSVGGAGSNQPQHF,TGCAGCGTTGGCGGGGCAGGTAGCAATCAGCCCCAGCATTTT
TRBJ2-2,TRBD2,NA,TRBV7-3,CASSLRGTRASTGELFF,TGTGCCAGCAGCCTTCGCGGGACTAGGGCGAGCACCGGGGAGCTGTTTTTT
TRBJ2-3,TRBD1,few,TRBV7-3,CASSLTGQGTTDTQYF,TGTGCCAGCAGCTTAACGGGACAGGGTACCACAGATACGCAGTATTTT
TRBJ1-5,NA,NA,TRBV6-5,CASSPRQINQPQHF,TGTGCCAGCAGCCCCAGACAGATCAATCAGCCCCAGCATTTT
TRBJ1-5,NA,once,TRBV7-9,CASSLSGAAGGGDQPQHF,TGTGCCAGCAGCTTATCCGGGGCGGCCGGAGGGGGGGATCAGCCCCAGCATTTT
TRBJ2-6,NA,NA,TRBV18,CASSPSRVPSGANVLTF,TGTGCCAGCTCACCCTCCCGGGTCCCCTCTGGGGCCAACGTCCTGACTTTC
TRBJ2-5,TRBD1,NA,TRBV5-1,CASSLGQGEETQYF,TGCGCCAGCAGCCTGGGACAGGGGGAAGAGACCCAGTACTTC